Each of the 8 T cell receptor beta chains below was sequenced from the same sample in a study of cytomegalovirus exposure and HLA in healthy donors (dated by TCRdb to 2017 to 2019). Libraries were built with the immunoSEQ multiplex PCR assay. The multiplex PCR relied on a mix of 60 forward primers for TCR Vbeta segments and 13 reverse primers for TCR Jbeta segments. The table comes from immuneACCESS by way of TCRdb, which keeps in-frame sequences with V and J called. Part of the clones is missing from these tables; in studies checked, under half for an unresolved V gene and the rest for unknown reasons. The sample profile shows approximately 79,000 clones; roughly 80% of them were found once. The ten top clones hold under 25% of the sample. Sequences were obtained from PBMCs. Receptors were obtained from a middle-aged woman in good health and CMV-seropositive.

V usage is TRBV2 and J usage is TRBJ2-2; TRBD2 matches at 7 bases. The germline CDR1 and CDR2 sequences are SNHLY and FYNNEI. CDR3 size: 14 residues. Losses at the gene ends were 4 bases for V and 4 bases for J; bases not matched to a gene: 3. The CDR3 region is CASSGLAFTGELFF. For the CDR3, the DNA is TGTGCCAGCAGTGGACTAGCCTTCACCGGGGAGCTGTTTTTT.

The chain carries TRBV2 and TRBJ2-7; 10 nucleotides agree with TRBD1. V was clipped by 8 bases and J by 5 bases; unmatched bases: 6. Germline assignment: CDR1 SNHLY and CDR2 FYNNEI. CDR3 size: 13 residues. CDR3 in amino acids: CASVDRGRDEQYF. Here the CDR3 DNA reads TGTGCCAGCGTCGACAGGGGGCGAGACGAGCAGTACTTC.

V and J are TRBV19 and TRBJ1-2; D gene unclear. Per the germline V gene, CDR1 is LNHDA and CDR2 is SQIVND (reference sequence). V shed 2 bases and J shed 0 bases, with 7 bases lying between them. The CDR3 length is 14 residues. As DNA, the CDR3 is TGTGCCAGTAGTATAACCGGGACTAACTATGGCTACACCTTC. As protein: CASSITGTNYGYTF.

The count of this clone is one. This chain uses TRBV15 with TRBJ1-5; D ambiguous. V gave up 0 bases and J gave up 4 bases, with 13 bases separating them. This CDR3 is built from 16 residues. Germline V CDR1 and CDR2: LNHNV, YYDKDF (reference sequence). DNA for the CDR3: TGTGCCACCAGCAGAGAGGTAGCCCGACGGAATCAGCCCCAGCATTTT. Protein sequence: CATSREVARRNQPQHF.

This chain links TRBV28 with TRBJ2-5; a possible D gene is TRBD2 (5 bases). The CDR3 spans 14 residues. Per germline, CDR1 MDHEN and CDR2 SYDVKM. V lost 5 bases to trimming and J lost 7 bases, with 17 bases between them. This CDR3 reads CASSRLNRHGTQYF. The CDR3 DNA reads TGTGCCAGCAGTCGACTAAACCGGCATGGGACCCAGTACTTC.

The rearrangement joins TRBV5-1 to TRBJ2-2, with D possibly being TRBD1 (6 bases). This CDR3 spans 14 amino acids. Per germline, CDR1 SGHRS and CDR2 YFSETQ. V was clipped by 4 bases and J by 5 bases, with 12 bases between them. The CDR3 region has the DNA TGCGCCAGCAGCCCTAGGACAGAAACCGGGGAGCTGTTTTTT. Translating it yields CASSPRTETGELFF.

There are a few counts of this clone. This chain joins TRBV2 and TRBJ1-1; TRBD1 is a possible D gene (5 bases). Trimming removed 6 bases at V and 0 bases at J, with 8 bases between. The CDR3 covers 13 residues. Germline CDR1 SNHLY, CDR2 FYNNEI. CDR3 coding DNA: TGTGCCAGCAGGGGAGGGGTGAACACTGAAGCTTTCTTT. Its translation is CASRGGVNTEAFF.

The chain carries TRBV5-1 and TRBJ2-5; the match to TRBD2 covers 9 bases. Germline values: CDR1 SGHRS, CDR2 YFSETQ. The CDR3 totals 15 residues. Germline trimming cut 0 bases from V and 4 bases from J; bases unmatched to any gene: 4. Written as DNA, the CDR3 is TGCGCCAGCAGCTTGGTGGGACTAGCTTCAGAGACCCAGTACTTC. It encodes CASSLVGLASETQYF. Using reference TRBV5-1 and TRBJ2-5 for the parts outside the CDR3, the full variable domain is KAGVTQTPRYLIKTRGQQVTLSCSPISGHRSVSWYQQTPGQGLQFLFEYFSETQRNKGNFPGRFSGRQFSNSRSEMNVSTLELGDSALYLCASSLVGLASETQYFGPGTRLLVL.